This T cell receptor (beta chain) is from a study of blood T cell repertoires in COVID-19. Study as a whole: Italy, Spain and the United States were the sources of the convalescent and acute COVID-19 samples.

In the original processing: Estimation of nucleated cell counts relied on the amplification of reference gene primers. Here immunoSEQ multiplex PCR was the method, and the copy in TCRdb shows in-frame clones only, minus some. The V and J calls and the clone size are those of that table, but D and trimming were determined from the DNA. This table has approximately 220,000 clones, roughly 80% appearing once. This clone was seen just once. J lost 5 bases, V lost 4 bases, and 4 bases had no gene match. Germline V gene lookup returns CDR1 LGHDT and CDR2 YNNKEL (reference sequence). This CDR3 region has 16 residues.

The chain has TRBV3-1 (or the pseudogene TRBV3-2) and TRBJ2-2; TRBD2 matches at 13 bases. Source material: peripheral blood. This receptor was taken from a woman aged 80 or older with acute or convalescent COVID-19. CDR3 DNA sequence: TGTGCCAGCAGCCGGCCGGGACTAGCGGGAACCGGGGAGCTGTTTTTT. This gives the protein CASSRPGLAGTGELFF.